This entry lists 3 T cell receptor beta chains sequenced from one sample in a study of cytomegalovirus exposure and HLA in healthy donors. The study ran its PCR with 60 Vbeta and 13 Jbeta primers. Method: immunoSEQ multiplex PCR; TCRdb's copy keeps in-frame clones and lacks some. The repertoire consists of about 96,000 clones, with around 80% occurring once and the leading ten covering around 2.5%. Input material: PBMCs. The receptors originated from a man aged 25-45 years in good health and CMV-seronegative.

This chain uses TRBV7-9 with TRBJ1-1; no definite D call. V was shortened by 1 base and J by 11 bases, with 8 bases between the two germline ends. This CDR3 has 11 residues. Germline V gene data show CDR1 as SEHNR and CDR2 as FQNEAQ (reference sequence). The CDR3 reads CASSLVAVAFF. In DNA form, the CDR3 reads TGTGCCAGCAGCTTAGTGGCAGTCGCTTTCTTT.

The chain recombines TRBV5-4 with TRBJ1-2, with D possibly being TRBD1 (5 bases). Trimming cost V 0 bases and J 5 bases, with 17 bases left between them. From germline, CDR1 is SGHNT and CDR2 YYREEE (reference sequence). This CDR3 is 16 amino acids long. The CDR3 DNA reads as TGTGCCAGCAGCTTGGCCGGCGACAGAATACAATATGGCTACACCTTC. It yields the protein CASSLAGDRIQYGYTF.

The V call is TRBV27, the J call TRBJ1-6; D is ambiguous. Trimming left V 6 bases short and J 6 bases short, with 15 bases between. CDR3 size: 15 residues. Germline-derived CDR1 and CDR2 are MNHEY and SMNVEV (reference sequence). Here the CDR3 DNA reads TGTGCCAGCAGCGATTCAGGTGCGAGTAATTCACCCCTCCACTTT. Residues: CASSDSGASNSPLHF.